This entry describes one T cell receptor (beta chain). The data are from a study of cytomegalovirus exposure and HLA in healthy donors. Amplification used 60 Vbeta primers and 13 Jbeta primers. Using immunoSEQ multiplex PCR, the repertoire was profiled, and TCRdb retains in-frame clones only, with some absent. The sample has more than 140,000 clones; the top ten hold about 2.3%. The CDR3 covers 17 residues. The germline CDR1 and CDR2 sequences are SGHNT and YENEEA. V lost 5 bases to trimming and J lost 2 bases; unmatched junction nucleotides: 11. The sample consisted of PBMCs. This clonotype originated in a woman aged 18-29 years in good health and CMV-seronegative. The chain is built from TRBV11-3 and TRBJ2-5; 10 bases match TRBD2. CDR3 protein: CASSLWGELAGQETQYF. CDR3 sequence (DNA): TGTGCCAGCAGCCTCTGGGGGGAACTAGCGGGACAAGAGACCCAGTACTTC.